Listed here are 15 T cell receptor beta chains from one sample, sequenced in a study of beta chain features in type 1 diabetes. What was sequenced were expressed TCRB transcripts, since all of the isolated RNA had been reverse transcribed. Only in-frame clones appear in the TCRdb table, and some are missing; sequencing was by immunoSEQ multiplex PCR. The sample consists of 35,000 to 45,000 clones, roughly 67% of them appearing once. The specimen was Tregs from blood. The receptors shown here come from a woman aged 25 to 45 in good health.

J is TRBJ1-1 and V is TRBV28, with TRBD1 identical over 7 bases. Germline CDR1 reads MDHEN; CDR2 reads SYDVKM. V shed 7 bases, J shed 2 bases, and the junction held 4 bases outside the gene matches. The CDR3 covers 13 residues. CDR3 coding DNA: TGTGCCAGCACGACAGGGATTAACACTGAAGCTTTCTTT. Amino acids: CASTTGINTEAFF.

The chain employs TRBV15 and TRBJ2-3; possible D gene TRBD1, 6 bases. The CDR3 covers 16 residues. V dropped 0 bases and J dropped 4 bases, with 14 bases sitting between them. Per the germline V gene, CDR1 is LNHNV and CDR2 is YYDKDF (reference sequence). CDR3: CATSRDSGARADTQYF. In nucleotides, the CDR3 is TGTGCCACCAGCAGAGATTCAGGGGCCAGGGCAGATACGCAGTATTTT.

This chain links TRBV28 with TRBJ1-2; possibly TRBD1 for D (6 bases). This CDR3 has 14 residues. CDR1 MDHEN and CDR2 SYDVKM come from the germline V gene. The germline V and J ends were trimmed by 6 bases and 4 bases, with 15 bases remaining between them. CDR3 amino acids: CASRPTGSRYGYTF. The CDR3 DNA reads as TGTGCCAGCAGACCTACAGGGAGCCGCTATGGCTACACCTTC.

This clone was seen a handful of times. The CDR3 here is CAILNGTVRTDTQYF. CDR3 bases: TGTGCCATCTTAAATGGCACAGTACGCACAGATACGCAGTATTTT. The genes are TRBV10-3 and TRBJ2-3, with D unclear. In germline, CDR1 is ENHRY, CDR2 SYGVKD. The length of the CDR3 is 15 residues. V dropped 8 bases and J dropped 1 base, with 16 bases sitting between them.

The rearrangement uses TRBV4-1 and TRBJ2-1; 9 bases map to TRBD2. J was trimmed by 3 bases and V by 3 bases; bases with no gene match: 12. Germline V gene lookup returns CDR1 MGHRA and CDR2 YSYEKL. This CDR3 has 18 amino acids. In DNA form, the CDR3 reads TGCGCCAGCAGCCAGAGACCACCGGGACTAGCCCTCTACAATGAGCAGTTCTTC. This sequence encodes CASSQRPPGLALYNEQFF.

This chain joins TRBV2 and TRBJ2-1; D is perhaps TRBD1 (6 bases). The germline CDR1 and CDR2 sequences are SNHLY and FYNNEI. V was shortened by 8 bases and J by 5 bases, with 16 bases between the two germline ends. The CDR3 totals 14 residues. CDR3 protein: CASAGTRQNNEQFF. DNA for the CDR3: TGTGCCAGCGCCGGGACACGACAGAACAATGAGCAGTTCTTC.

This chain uses TRBV5-1 with TRBJ2-1, with unresolved D. The CDR3 totals 13 residues. In germline, CDR1 is SGHRS, CDR2 YFSETQ. V was cut by 1 base and J by 6 bases, with 8 bases left in between. CDR3 region: CASSLPAFNEQFF. CDR3 sequence (DNA): TGCGCCAGCAGCTTGCCAGCGTTCAATGAGCAGTTCTTC.

V gene TRBV7-9 combines with J gene TRBJ2-7; TRBD2 is a possible D gene (5 bases). This CDR3 contains 13 residues. Trimming stripped 5 bases from V and 6 bases from J, with 14 bases between. CDR1 and CDR2 (germline): SEHNR, FQNEAQ (reference sequence). The chain's CDR3 is CASSTPSGFEQYF. CDR3 DNA sequence: TGTGCCAGCAGCACCCCCTCGGGGTTCGAGCAGTACTTC.

The chain has TRBV11-1 and TRBJ2-1, with 8 bases that match TRBD1. With V trimmed by 3 bases and J by 0 bases, 13 bases remained unmatched. The germline V gene has CDR1 SGHAT and CDR2 FQDESV (reference sequence). This CDR3 has 19 amino acids. CDR3 coding DNA: TGTGCCAGCAGCTTTGGACAGGGTCCCGCCCTGAGCTCCTACAATGAGCAGTTCTTC. It encodes CASSFGQGPALSSYNEQFF.

As regards this clone: Within the sample, other DNA sequences also encode this same CDR3. V is TRBV2 and J is TRBJ2-7, with D perhaps matching TRBD1 (5 bases). CDR1 is SNHLY and CDR2 is FYNNEI in the germline V gene. The V end lost 5 bases, the J end lost 6 bases, and 8 bases lay between the germline ends. The CDR3 has 11 amino acids. The chain's CDR3 is CASSQGGEQYF. CDR3 DNA: TGTGCCAGCAGTCAGGGTGGCGAGCAGTACTTC.

In this sample, this clone turned up a few times. The chain combines TRBV6-1 with TRBJ2-7; the D is unclear. CDR1 MNHNS and CDR2 SASEGT come from the germline V gene. Trimming pared 4 bases from V and 12 bases from J, leaving 13 bases between. This CDR3 contains 11 residues. CDR3 amino acids: CASSGLTERYF. For the CDR3, the DNA is TGTGCCAGCAGTGGGTTGACTGAGAGGTACTTC.

The V call is TRBV9, the J call TRBJ1-1; D gene ambiguous. Per the germline V gene, CDR1 is SGDLS and CDR2 is YYNGEE. The CDR3 is made up of 16 amino acids. Trimming removed 4 bases from V and 4 bases from J, with 20 bases in between. CDR3 coding DNA: TGTGCCAGCAGCCTTTTAGAAGGGATAGGGAGCACTGAAGCTTTCTTT. Translated: CASSLLEGIGSTEAFF.

This clone was detected a few times. This chain joins TRBV7-6 and TRBJ1-1; 7 bases map to TRBD1. V was pared by 5 bases and J by 3 bases, with 9 bases of the junction left unmatched. Germline V CDR1 and CDR2: SGHVS, FNYEAQ. The CDR3 length is 15 residues. CDR3 loop: CASSTQGWVYTEAFF. CDR3 nucleotide sequence: TGTGCCAGCAGCACACAGGGGTGGGTGTACACTGAAGCTTTCTTT.

This clone has a single count. The chain employs TRBV13 and TRBJ2-1; 12 bases align to TRBD2. Germline V gives CDR1 PRHDT, CDR2 FYEKMQ (reference sequence). The CDR3 totals 16 residues. The V gene end was trimmed by 3 bases and the J gene end by 4 bases; junction bases not matched to a gene: 4. This CDR3 is CASSFGLAGMYNEQFF. The CDR3 DNA sequence: TGTGCCAGCAGCTTCGGACTAGCGGGGATGTACAATGAGCAGTTCTTC.

The rearrangement joins TRBV5-6 to TRBJ1-2; tentative D call: TRBD1 (5 bases). Trimming took 1 base from V and 7 from J, leaving 14 bases between them. The V gene's germline CDR1 is SGHDT and CDR2 YYEEEE. This CDR3 spans 14 amino acids. CDR3 in DNA: TGTGCCAGCAGCTTGAGGGCGGGGCTTGGTGGCTACACCTTC. It yields the protein CASSLRAGLGGYTF. The full variable domain, with the rest looked up from reference TRBV5-6 and TRBJ1-2, is DAGVTQSPTHLIKTRGQQVTLRCSPKSGHDTVSWYQQALGQGPQFIFQYYEEEERQRGNFPDRFSGHQFPNYSSELNVNALLLGDSALYLCASSLRAGLGGYTFGSGTRLTVV.